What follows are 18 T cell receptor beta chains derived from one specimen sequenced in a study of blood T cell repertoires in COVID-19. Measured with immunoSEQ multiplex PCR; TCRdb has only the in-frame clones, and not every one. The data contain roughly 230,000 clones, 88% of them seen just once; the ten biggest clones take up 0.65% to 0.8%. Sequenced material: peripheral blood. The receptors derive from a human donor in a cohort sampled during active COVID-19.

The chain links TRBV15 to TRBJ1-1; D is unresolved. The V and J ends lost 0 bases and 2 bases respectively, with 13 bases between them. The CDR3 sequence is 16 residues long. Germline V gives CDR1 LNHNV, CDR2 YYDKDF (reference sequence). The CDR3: CATSRELARGNTEAFF. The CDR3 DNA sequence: TGTGCCACCAGCAGAGAATTAGCACGGGGAAACACTGAAGCTTTCTTT.

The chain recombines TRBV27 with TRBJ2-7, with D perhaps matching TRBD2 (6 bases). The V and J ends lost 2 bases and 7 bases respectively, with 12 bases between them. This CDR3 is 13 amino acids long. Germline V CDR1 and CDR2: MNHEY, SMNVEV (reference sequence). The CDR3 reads CASSLGGAGEQYF. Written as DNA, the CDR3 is TGTGCCAGCAGTTTAGGCGGCGCGGGGGAGCAGTACTTC.

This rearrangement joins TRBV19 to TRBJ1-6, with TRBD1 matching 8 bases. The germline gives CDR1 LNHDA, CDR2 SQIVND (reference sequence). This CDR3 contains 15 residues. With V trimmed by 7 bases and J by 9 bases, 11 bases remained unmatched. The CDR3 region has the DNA TGTGCCAGTACCTTTGCTCAGGGGGCGCCTTCACCCCTCCACTTT. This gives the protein CASTFAQGAPSPLHF. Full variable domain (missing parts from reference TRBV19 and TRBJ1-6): DGGITQSPKYLFRKEGQNVTLSCEQNLNHDAMYWYRQDPGQGLRLIYYSQIVNDFQKGDIAEGYSVSREKKESFPLTVTSAQKNPTAFYLCASTFAQGAPSPLHFGNGTRLTVT.

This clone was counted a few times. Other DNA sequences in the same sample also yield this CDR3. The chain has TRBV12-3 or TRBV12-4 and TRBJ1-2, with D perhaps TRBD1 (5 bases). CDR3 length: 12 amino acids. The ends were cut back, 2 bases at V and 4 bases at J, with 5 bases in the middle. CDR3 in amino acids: CASSLTGYGYTF. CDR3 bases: TGTGCCAGCAGTTTAACAGGCTATGGCTACACCTTC.

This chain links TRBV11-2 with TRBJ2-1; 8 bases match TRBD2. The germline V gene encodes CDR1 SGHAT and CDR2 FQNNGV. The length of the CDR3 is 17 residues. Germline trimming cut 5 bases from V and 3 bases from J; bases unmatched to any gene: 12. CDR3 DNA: TGTGCCAGCAGCCTCCGGCTTAAGCGGGAGAGCTACAATGAGCAGTTCTTC. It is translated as CASSLRLKRESYNEQFF.

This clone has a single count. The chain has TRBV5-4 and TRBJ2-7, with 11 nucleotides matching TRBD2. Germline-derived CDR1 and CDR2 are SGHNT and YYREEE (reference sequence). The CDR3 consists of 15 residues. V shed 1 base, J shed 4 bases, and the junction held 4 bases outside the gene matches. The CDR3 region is CASSLYSGGAYEQYF. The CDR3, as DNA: TGTGCCAGCAGCTTGTATAGCGGGGGGGCGTACGAGCAGTACTTC.

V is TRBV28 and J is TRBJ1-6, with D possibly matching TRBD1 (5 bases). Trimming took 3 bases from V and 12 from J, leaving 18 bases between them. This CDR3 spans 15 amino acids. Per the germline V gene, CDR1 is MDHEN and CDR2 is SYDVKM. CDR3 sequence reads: CASSFGGTDSKPLHF. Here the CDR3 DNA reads TGTGCCAGCAGTTTTGGCGGGACGGACTCTAAACCCCTCCACTTT. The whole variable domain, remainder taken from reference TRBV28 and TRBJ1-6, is DVKVTQSSRYLVKRTGEKVFLECVQDMDHENMFWYRQDPGLGLRLIYFSYDVKMKEKGDIPEGYSVSREKKERFSLILESASTNQTSMYLCASSFGGTDSKPLHFGNGTRLTVT.

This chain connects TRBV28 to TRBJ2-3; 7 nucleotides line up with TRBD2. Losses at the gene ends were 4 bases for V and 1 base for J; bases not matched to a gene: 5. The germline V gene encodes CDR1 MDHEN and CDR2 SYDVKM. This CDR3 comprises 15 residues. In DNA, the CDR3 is TGTGCCAGCAGTTCGGGGGGAGATCGCACAGATACGCAGTATTTT. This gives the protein CASSSGGDRTDTQYF.

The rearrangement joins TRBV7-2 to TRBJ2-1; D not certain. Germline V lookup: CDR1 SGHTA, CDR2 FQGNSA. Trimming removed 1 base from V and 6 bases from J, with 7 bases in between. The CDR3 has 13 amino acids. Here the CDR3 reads CASSLVVSNEQFF. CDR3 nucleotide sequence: TGTGCCAGCAGCTTAGTCGTGAGCAATGAGCAGTTCTTC.

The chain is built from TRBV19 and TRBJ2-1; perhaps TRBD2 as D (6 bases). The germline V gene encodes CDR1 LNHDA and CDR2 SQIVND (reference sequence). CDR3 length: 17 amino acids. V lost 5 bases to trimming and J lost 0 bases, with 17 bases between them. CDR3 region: CASSYSPGGTSYNEQFF. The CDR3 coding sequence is TGTGCCAGTAGTTACTCCCCTGGCGGGACCTCCTACAATGAGCAGTTCTTC.

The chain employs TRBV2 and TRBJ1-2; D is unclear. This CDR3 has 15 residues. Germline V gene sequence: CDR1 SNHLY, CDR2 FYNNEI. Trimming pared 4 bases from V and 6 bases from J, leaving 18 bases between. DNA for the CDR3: TGTGCCAGCAGTGTTTCCGGGAAGGGAGGCAATGGCTACACCTTC. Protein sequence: CASSVSGKGGNGYTF.

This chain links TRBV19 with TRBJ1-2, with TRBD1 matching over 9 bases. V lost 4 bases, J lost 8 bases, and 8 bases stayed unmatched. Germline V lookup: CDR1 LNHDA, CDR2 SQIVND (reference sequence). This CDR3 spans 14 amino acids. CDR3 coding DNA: TGTGCCAGTAGTAGGGACAGGGAAAAGGAAGGCTACACCTTC. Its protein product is CASSRDREKEGYTF.

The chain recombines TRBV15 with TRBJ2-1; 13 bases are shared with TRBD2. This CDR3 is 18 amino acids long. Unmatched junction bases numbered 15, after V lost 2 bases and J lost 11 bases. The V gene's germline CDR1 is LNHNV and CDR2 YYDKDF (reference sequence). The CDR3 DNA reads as TGTGCCACCAGCAGACCTGAGGGACTAGCGGGGCCTCCGAGGAAGCAGTTCTTC. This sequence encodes CATSRPEGLAGPPRKQFF.

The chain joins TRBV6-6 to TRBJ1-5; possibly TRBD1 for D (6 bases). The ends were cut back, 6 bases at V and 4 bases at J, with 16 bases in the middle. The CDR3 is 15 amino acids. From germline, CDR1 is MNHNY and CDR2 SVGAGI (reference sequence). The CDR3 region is CASRYFRDINQPQHF. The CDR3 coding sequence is TGTGCCAGCAGGTATTTCCGGGACATTAATCAGCCCCAGCATTTT.

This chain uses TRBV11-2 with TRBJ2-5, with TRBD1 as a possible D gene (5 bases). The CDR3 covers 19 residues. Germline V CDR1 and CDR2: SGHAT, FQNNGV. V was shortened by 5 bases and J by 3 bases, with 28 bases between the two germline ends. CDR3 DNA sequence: TGTGCCAGCAGCCCGCCCTCACGCATCTCAGGGTTCCCCAAAGAGACCCAGTACTTC. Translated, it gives CASSPPSRISGFPKETQYF.

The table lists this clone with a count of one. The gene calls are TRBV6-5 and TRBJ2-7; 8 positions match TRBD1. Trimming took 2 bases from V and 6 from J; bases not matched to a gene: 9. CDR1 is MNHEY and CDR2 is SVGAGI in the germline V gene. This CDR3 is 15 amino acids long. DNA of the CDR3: TGTGCCAGCAGTTACGAAGTCAGGGGGCTCTCCGAGCAGTACTTC. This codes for CASSYEVRGLSEQYF.

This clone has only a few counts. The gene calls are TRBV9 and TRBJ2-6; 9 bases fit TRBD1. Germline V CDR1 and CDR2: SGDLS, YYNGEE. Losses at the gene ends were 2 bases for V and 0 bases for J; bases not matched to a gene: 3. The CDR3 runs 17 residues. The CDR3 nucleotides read TGTGCCAGCAGCGTCGGGACAGGGAGCTCTGGGGCCAACGTCCTGACTTTC. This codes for CASSVGTGSSGANVLTF.

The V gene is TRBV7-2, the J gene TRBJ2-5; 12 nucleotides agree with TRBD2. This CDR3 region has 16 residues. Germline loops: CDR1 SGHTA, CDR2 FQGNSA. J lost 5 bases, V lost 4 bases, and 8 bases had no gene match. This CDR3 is CASSSSGLAGRETQYF. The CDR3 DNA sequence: TGTGCCAGCAGCTCAAGTGGACTAGCGGGACGGGAGACCCAGTACTTC.